The source of this T cell receptor beta chain is a study of early stage breast cancer tumors. Study outcomes and limitations: Commonly generated sequences made up most enriched TCRB sequences shared between patients.

TCRdb keeps only in-frame clones here, not all; method: immunoSEQ multiplex PCR. The sample lists fewer than 70,000 clones, about 83% occurring once. The CDR3 sequence is 15 residues long. The junction had 9 bases not matched to a gene; V was cut back by 5 bases and J by 9 bases. Per germline, CDR1 LNHDA and CDR2 SQIVND (reference sequence). Concerning this clone: Its antigen is not known.

The V and J genes are TRBV19 and TRBJ2-1, with 11 nucleotides matching TRBD2. The sample consisted of blood. The sequence was obtained from a person aged 30-39 years with breast cancer. The CDR3: CASSPGLAVDGEQFF. The CDR3 region has the DNA TGTGCCAGTAGTCCGGGACTAGCGGTCGATGGTGAGCAGTTCTTC.